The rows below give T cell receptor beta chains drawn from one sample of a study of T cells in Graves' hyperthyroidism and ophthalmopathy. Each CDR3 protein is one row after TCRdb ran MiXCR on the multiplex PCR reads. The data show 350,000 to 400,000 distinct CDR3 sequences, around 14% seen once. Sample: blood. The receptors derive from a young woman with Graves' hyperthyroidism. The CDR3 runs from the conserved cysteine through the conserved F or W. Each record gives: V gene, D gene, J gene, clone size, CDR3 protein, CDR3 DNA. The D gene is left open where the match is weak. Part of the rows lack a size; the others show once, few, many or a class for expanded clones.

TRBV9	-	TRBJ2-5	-	CASSVDQEAQYF	TGTGCCAGCAGCGTCGACCAAGAGGCCCAGTACTTC
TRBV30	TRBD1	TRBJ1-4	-	CAWRRTGTGWEKLFF	TGTGCCTGGAGACGGACCGGGACAGGGTGGGAAAAACTGTTTTTT
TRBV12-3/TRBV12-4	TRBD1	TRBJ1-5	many	CASSRGQGGNQPQHF	TGTGCCAGCAGCCGAGGACAGGGGGGTAATCAGCCCCAGCATTTT
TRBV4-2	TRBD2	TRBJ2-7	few	CASSQDWDSGGYEQYF	TGTGCCAGCAGCCAAGATTGGGATAGCGGGGGGTACGAGCAGTACTTC
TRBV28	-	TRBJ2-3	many	CASSSSHTQYF	TGTGCCAGCAGTTCCTCCCATACGCAGTATTTT
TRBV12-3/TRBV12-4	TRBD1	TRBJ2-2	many	CASNGQGALTGELFF	TGTGCCAGCAATGGACAGGGGGCATTGACCGGGGAGCTGTTTTTT
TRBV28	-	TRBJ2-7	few	CASSLGQGGKQYF	TGTGCCAGCAGTTTGGGCCAGGGGGGGAAGCAGTACTTC
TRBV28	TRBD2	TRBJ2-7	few	CTSLGSGSYEQYF	TGTACCAGCTTAGGTAGCGGGAGCTACGAGCAGTACTTC
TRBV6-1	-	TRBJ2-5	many	CASSEGGRKQETQYF	TGTGCCAGCAGTGAAGGTGGCAGGAAACAAGAGACCCAGTACTTC
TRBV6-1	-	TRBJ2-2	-	CASSLVRGHTGELFF	TGTGCCAGCAGCCTCGTCAGGGGACACACCGGGGAGCTGTTTTTT
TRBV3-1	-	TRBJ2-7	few	CASSQGNREQYF	TGTGCCAGCAGCCAAGGGAACCGCGAGCAGTACTTC
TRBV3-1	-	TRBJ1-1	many	CASSQWDTEAFF	TGTGCCAGCAGCCAATGGGACACTGAAGCTTTCTTT
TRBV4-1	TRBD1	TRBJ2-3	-	CASSQDGGQGITDTQYF	TGCGCCAGCAGCCAAGATGGGGGACAGGGGATCACAGATACGCAGTATTTT
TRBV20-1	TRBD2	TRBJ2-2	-	CSTGTSGRAGTGELFF	TGCAGTACTGGGACTAGCGGGAGGGCCGGTACCGGGGAGCTGTTTTTT
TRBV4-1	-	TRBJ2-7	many	CASSQGRAGQLYEQYF	TGCGCCAGCAGCCAAGGTCGTGCGGGTCAGCTGTACGAGCAGTACTTC
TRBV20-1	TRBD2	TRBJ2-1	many	CSASGTSGYNEQFF	TGCAGTGCGTCAGGGACTAGCGGGTACAATGAGCAGTTCTTC
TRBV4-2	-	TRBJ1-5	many	CASGQQGGQPQHF	TGTGCCAGTGGACAACAGGGAGGTCAGCCCCAGCATTTT
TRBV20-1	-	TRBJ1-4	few	CSAYRVREKLFF	TGCAGTGCGTACAGGGTCCGGGAAAAACTGTTTTTT
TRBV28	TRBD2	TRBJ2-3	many	CASRRRLAGGRDTQYF	TGTGCCAGCAGGCGTAGACTAGCGGGAGGAAGGGATACGCAGTATTTT
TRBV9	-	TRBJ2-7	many	CASSSGLDTYEQYF	TGTGCCAGCAGCTCCGGTTTGGATACCTACGAGCAGTACTTC
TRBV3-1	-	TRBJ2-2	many	CASRQPHTGELFF	TGTGCCAGCAGACAACCCCACACCGGGGAGCTGTTTTTT
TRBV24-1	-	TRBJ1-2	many	CATSDSGPNQPYGYTF	TGTGCCACCAGTGATTCCGGTCCCAACCAGCCCTATGGCTACACCTTC
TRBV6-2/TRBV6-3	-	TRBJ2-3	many	CASSYRSGVPDTQYF	TGTGCCAGCAGTTACCGGAGTGGAGTCCCAGATACGCAGTATTTT
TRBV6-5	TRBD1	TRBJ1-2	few	CASSYTLSTGGSEFTF	TGTGCCAGCAGTTACACGTTGTCGACAGGGGGCTCCGAGTTCACCTTC
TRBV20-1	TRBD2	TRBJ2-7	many	CSARETGLASYEQYF	TGCAGTGCTAGAGAAACTGGACTAGCATCCTACGAGCAGTACTTC
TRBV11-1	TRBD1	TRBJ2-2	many	CASSVGGQGHTGELFF	TGTGCCAGCAGCGTTGGGGGACAGGGACACACCGGGGAGCTGTTTTTT
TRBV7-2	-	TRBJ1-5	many	CASSRLGGYQPQHF	TGTGCCAGCAGTCGATTGGGGGGGTATCAGCCCCAGCATTTT
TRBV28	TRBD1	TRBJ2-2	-	CASSTQGAGLTGKLFF	TGTGCCAGCAGTACACAGGGGGCGGGATTGACCGGGAAGCTGTTTTTT
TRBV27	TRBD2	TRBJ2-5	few	CASSLVPTGLAGQETQYF	TGTGCCAGCAGTTTAGTTCCCACGGGGCTAGCGGGACAAGAGACCCAGTACTTC
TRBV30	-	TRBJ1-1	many	CAWSVRGDTEAFF	TGTGCCTGGAGTGTACGAGGGGACACTGAAGCTTTCTTT
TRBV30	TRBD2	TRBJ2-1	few	CAWSGLAGAGQFF	TGTGCCTGGAGTGGACTAGCGGGAGCCGGGCAGTTCTTC
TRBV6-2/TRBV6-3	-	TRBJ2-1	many	CASGQADNEQFF	TGTGCCAGCGGGCAAGCGGACAATGAGCAGTTCTTC
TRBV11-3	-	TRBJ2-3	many	CASSRQNTDTQYF	TGTGCCAGCAGCAGACAAAACACAGATACGCAGTATTTT
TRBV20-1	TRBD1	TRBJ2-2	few	CSAPGGANTGELFF	TGCAGTGCTCCAGGGGGCGCGAACACCGGGGAGCTGTTTTTT
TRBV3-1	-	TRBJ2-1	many	CASSSPSTGESYNEQFF	TGTGCCAGCAGCTCACCCAGTACGGGAGAGTCCTACAATGAGCAGTTCTTC
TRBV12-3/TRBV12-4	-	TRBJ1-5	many	CASSLFDWGGGQPQHF	TGTGCCAGCAGTTTATTCGATTGGGGTGGAGGACAGCCCCAGCATTTT
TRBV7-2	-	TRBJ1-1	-	CASSLVGRAFF	TGTGCCAGCAGCTTAGTTGGGAGAGCTTTCTTT
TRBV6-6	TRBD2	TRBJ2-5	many	CASSYLPASGKETQYF	TGTGCCAGCAGTTACCTCCCGGCTAGCGGGAAAGAGACCCAGTACTTC
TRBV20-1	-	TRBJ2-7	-	CSARGSRDASYEQYF	TGCAGTGCTAGAGGCTCCCGGGACGCCTCCTACGAGCAGTACTTC
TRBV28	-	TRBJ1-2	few	CARSSSGGLGYGYTF	TGTGCCCGCAGTTCTTCAGGAGGCCTGGGCTATGGCTACACCTTC
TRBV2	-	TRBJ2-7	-	CASSLTDPSYEQYF	TGTGCCAGCAGCCTAACCGACCCCTCCTACGAGCAGTACTTC
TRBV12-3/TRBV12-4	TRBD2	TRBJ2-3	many	CASIISGTSPHTQYF	TGTGCCAGCATAATATCCGGGACTAGCCCTCATACGCAGTATTTT
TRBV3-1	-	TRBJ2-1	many	CASRTSYNEQFF	TGTGCCAGCAGGACTAGCTACAATGAGCAGTTCTTC
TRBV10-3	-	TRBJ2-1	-	CAITDNTNTGEQFF	TGTGCCATCACCGATAACACGAACACCGGGGAGCAGTTCTTC
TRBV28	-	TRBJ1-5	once	CASRIRVVSNQPQHF	TGTGCCAGCAGGATCAGGGTGGTGAGCAATCAGCCCCAGCATTTT
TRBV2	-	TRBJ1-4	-	CASSGRVYATNEKLFF	TGTGCCAGCAGTGGTAGGGTCTATGCAACTAATGAAAAACTGTTTTTT
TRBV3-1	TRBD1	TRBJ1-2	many	CASSPRQGSYGYTF	TGTGCCAGCAGCCCTCGACAGGGGAGCTATGGCTACACCTTC
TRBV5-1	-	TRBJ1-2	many	CASRLDGGATNYGYTF	TGCGCCAGCAGACTCGATGGGGGGGCTACTAACTATGGCTACACCTTC
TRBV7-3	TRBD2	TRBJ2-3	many	CASSPFSGRGADTQYF	TGTGCCAGCAGCCCCTTTAGCGGGAGAGGCGCAGATACGCAGTATTTT
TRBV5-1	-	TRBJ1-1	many	CASSLESRNTEAFF	TGCGCCAGCAGCTTGGAGTCCCGGAACACTGAAGCTTTCTTT
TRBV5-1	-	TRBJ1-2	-	CASSLDFRGSNYGYTF	TGCGCCAGCAGCTTGGATTTTCGGGGGAGCAACTATGGCTACACCTTC
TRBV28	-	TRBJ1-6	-	CASSPTESPLHF	TGTGCCAGCAGTCCGACAGAATCACCCCTCCACTTT
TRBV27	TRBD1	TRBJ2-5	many	CASSGVSGQGEVETQYF	TGTGCCAGCAGTGGCGTATCGGGACAGGGAGAAGTAGAGACCCAGTACTTC
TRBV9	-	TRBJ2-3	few	CASSVMRVTDTQYF	TGTGCCAGCAGCGTAATGAGGGTTACAGATACGCAGTATTTT
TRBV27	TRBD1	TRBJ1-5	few	CASSSWTGEGNQPQHF	TGTGCCAGCAGTTCGTGGACAGGGGAAGGCAATCAGCCCCAGCATTTT
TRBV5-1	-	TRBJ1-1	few	CASSLGQAPNTEAFF	TGCGCCAGCAGCTTGGGTCAGGCCCCGAACACTGAAGCTTTCTTT
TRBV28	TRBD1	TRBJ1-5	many	CASTRTGPGQPQHF	TGTGCCAGCACCAGGACAGGGCCCGGTCAGCCCCAGCATTTT
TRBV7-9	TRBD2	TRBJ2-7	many	CASSLTSDPSYEQYF	TGTGCCAGCAGCTTAACTAGCGATCCCTCCTACGAGCAGTACTTC
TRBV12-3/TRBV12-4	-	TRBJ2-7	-	CASRGGAGQAYEQYF	TGTGCCAGCAGGGGGGGGGCAGGGCAAGCCTACGAGCAGTACTTC